This passage covers 32 T cell receptor beta chains from one sample sequenced in a study of T-cell reconstitution after alpha-beta-depleted transplantation in children. Preparing the TCRbeta library involved the use of unique molecular identifiers. TCRdb passed the PCR reads through MiXCR, listing each CDR3 protein once. The table includes 780,000 or so distinct CDR3 sequences, less than 20% detected once. Sequenced here: PBMCs, mostly from graft donor cells, sampled 360 days after TCRalphabeta/CD19-depleted stem cell transplant. These receptors originate from a male patient younger than 18 who had a stem cell transplant for acute lymphoblastic leukemia, so the T cells may come from the graft donor.

The sample holds many counts of this clonotype. The gene calls are TRBV6-5 and TRBJ2-1; TRBD1 is a possible D gene (6 bases). Germline-derived CDR1 and CDR2 are MNHEY and SVGAGI. V was trimmed by 4 bases and J by 5 bases, leaving 12 bases between them. This CDR3 contains 14 residues. This CDR3 reads CASSSHQGNNEQFF. CDR3 nucleotide sequence: TGTGCCAGCAGTTCTCACCAGGGGAACAATGAGCAGTTCTTC.

There are a few counts of this clonotype. The V and J genes are TRBV29-1 and TRBJ2-3; D may match TRBD1 or TRBD2 (6 bases each). V gave up 5 bases and J gave up 4 bases, with 16 bases separating them. This CDR3 is built from 14 residues. Germline loops: CDR1 SQVTM, CDR2 ANQGSEA. The chain's CDR3 is CSVRGGRTPDTQYF. CDR3 DNA: TGCAGCGTTCGAGGGGGGCGCACACCAGATACGCAGTATTTT.

The V gene is TRBV7-6, the J gene TRBJ2-3; D possibly corresponds to TRBD2 (5 bases). The CDR3 spans 16 residues. Germline CDR1 and CDR2: SGHVS and FNYEAQ. Trimming took off 0 bases at V and 2 bases at J, with 12 bases between the two ends. CDR3 sequence: CASSLASALFTDTQYF. The CDR3, as DNA: TGTGCCAGCAGCTTAGCTAGCGCCCTCTTCACAGATACGCAGTATTTT. Using reference TRBV7-6 and TRBJ2-3 for the parts outside the CDR3, the full variable domain is GAGVSQSPRYKVTKRGQDVALRCDPISGHVSLYWYRQALGQGPEFLTYFNYEAQQDKSGLPNDRFSAERPEGSISTLTIQRTEQRDSAMYRCASSLASALFTDTQYFGPGTRLTVL.

This chain joins TRBV9 and TRBJ2-7, with 8 nucleotides matching TRBD2. V shed 0 bases and J 2 bases; nucleotides not matched to a gene: 4. There are 15 residues in the CDR3. The V gene's germline CDR1 is SGDLS and CDR2 YYNGEE. The CDR3 coding sequence is TGTGCCAGCAGCGTAGGCCCAGCGGGAGCCTACGAGCAGTACTTC. Translating it yields CASSVGPAGAYEQYF. Complete variable domain (other parts from reference TRBV9 and TRBJ2-7): DSGVTQTPKHLITATGQRVTLRCSPRSGDLSVYWYQQSLDQGLQFLIQYYNGEERAKGNILERFSAQQFPDLHSELNLSSLELGDSALYFCASSVGPAGAYEQYFGPGTRLTVT.

This clonotype turned up a few times. The rearrangement uses TRBV25-1 and TRBJ2-3; TRBD2 matches at 13 bases. This CDR3 region has 16 residues. CDR1 and CDR2 from the germline V gene are MGHDK and SYGVNS. Unmatched junction bases numbered 8, after V lost 5 bases and J lost 6 bases. The CDR3 reads CASSPLLAGGPDTQYF. DNA of the CDR3: TGTGCCAGCAGTCCTCTACTAGCGGGAGGGCCCGATACGCAGTATTTT.

DNA of the CDR3: TGCGCCAGCAGCTCACAGGGGCTTAGCAATCAGCCCCAGCATTTT. Protein sequence: CASSSQGLSNQPQHF. The chain joins TRBV5-1 to TRBJ1-5; 7 bases map to TRBD1. The CDR3 totals 15 residues. V shed 3 bases, J shed 0 bases, and the junction held 3 bases outside the gene matches. Germline assignment: CDR1 SGHRS and CDR2 YFSETQ.

The rearrangement uses TRBV7-9 and TRBJ2-3; 8 bases line up with TRBD2. CDR1 is SEHNR and CDR2 is FQNEAQ in the germline V gene (reference sequence). CDR3 length: 16 amino acids. Trimming cost V 2 bases and J 5 bases; bases outside gene matches: 9. In DNA form, the CDR3 reads TGTGCCAGCAGCTTATCAGGAGCGGGAGAGCAAGATACGCAGTATTTT. Protein: CASSLSGAGEQDTQYF.

This clonotype was seen a handful of times. The chain links TRBV10-2 to TRBJ2-5, with 8 bases lining up with TRBD1. This CDR3 has 14 amino acids. The trim removed 2 bases at V and 7 bases at J, leaving 6 bases unmatched. Germline CDR1 WSHSY, CDR2 SAAADI. This chain's CDR3 is CASSETGQGGTQYF. The CDR3 DNA reads as TGCGCCAGCAGTGAGACCGGACAGGGCGGGACCCAGTACTTC.

This clonotype was counted a few times. The V gene is TRBV4-1, the J gene TRBJ2-7; 8 nucleotides match TRBD2. V was clipped by 2 bases and J by 0 bases; unmatched bases: 6. Germline loops: CDR1 MGHRA, CDR2 YSYEKL. The CDR3 sequence is 16 residues long. CDR3 bases: TGCGCCAGCAGCCAACCCGGGAGGGTGAGCTCCTACGAGCAGTACTTC. Translating it yields CASSQPGRVSSYEQYF.

The chain carries TRBV12-3 or TRBV12-4 and TRBJ2-7; D gene uncertain. Trimming took 2 bases from V and 1 from J, leaving 9 bases between them. This CDR3 is 14 amino acids long. The CDR3 reads CASSLIGPSYEQYF. The CDR3 nucleotides read TGTGCCAGCAGTTTAATTGGACCGTCCTACGAGCAGTACTTC.

The gene calls are TRBV9 and TRBJ2-7; D call uncertain. With 2 bases removed from V and 0 bases from J, the gap between germline ends came to 9 bases. This CDR3 contains 14 residues. Germline V gene data show CDR1 as SGDLS and CDR2 as YYNGEE. Written as DNA, the CDR3 is TGTGCCAGCAGCGTCGGTCCTTCCTCCTACGAGCAGTACTTC. Protein product: CASSVGPSSYEQYF. Full variable domain (missing parts from reference TRBV9 and TRBJ2-7): DSGVTQTPKHLITATGQRVTLRCSPRSGDLSVYWYQQSLDQGLQFLIQYYNGEERAKGNILERFSAQQFPDLHSELNLSSLELGDSALYFCASSVGPSSYEQYFGPGTRLTVT.

This clonotype was seen only a few times. The chain has TRBV14 and TRBJ2-2; D is perhaps TRBD1 (6 bases). Trimming removed 5 bases from V and 2 bases from J, with 12 bases in between. The germline CDR1 and CDR2 sequences are SGHDN and FVKESK. The CDR3 consists of 15 residues. The CDR3 DNA is TGTGCCAGCAGCGTCAGGACAGTTAACACCGGGGAGCTGTTTTTT. Encoded protein: CASSVRTVNTGELFF. Together with reference TRBV14 and TRBJ2-2, the CDR3 gives the full variable domain: EAGVTQFPSHSVIEKGQTVTLRCDPISGHDNLYWYRRVMGKEIKFLLHFVKESKQDESGMPNNRFLAERTGGTYSTLKVQPAELEDSGVYFCASSVRTVNTGELFFGEGSRLTVL.

The rearrangement links TRBV30 to TRBJ2-1; tentative D call: TRBD2 (6 bases). Germline assignment: CDR1 GTSNPN and CDR2 SVGIG (reference sequence). The V gene lost 0 bases and the J gene lost 6 bases, with 12 bases spanning the gap. This CDR3 is 14 amino acids long. The CDR3 protein is CAWSVVSGINEQFF. The CDR3 DNA reads as TGTGCCTGGAGTGTCGTTAGCGGTATCAATGAGCAGTTCTTC.

This clonotype came up a few times. The gene calls are TRBV20-1 and TRBJ2-5; possibly TRBD1 for D (5 bases). This CDR3 is 13 amino acids long. CDR1 is DFQATT, CDR2 SNEGSKA, per germline (reference sequence). V lost 3 bases to trimming and J lost 2 bases, with 10 bases between them. The CDR3 DNA sequence: TGCAGTGCTAGGAAGACAGTACAAGAGACCCAGTACTTC. The encoded protein is CSARKTVQETQYF.

The chain has TRBV9 and TRBJ2-3; 7 nucleotides agree with TRBD2. Germline loops: CDR1 SGDLS, CDR2 YYNGEE. Trimming took 4 bases from V and 2 from J; bases not matched to a gene: 7. The CDR3 has 15 residues. The CDR3 loop reads CASSLAGLDTDTQYF. CDR3 DNA sequence: TGTGCCAGCAGCCTAGCCGGACTAGACACAGATACGCAGTATTTT. The whole variable domain, remainder taken from reference TRBV9 and TRBJ2-3, is DSGVTQTPKHLITATGQRVTLRCSPRSGDLSVYWYQQSLDQGLQFLIQYYNGEERAKGNILERFSAQQFPDLHSELNLSSLELGDSALYFCASSLAGLDTDTQYFGPGTRLTVL.

This clonotype came up a few times. The V call is TRBV13, the J call TRBJ2-4, with a weak D call TRBD2 (5 bases). V was pared by 0 bases and J by 7 bases, with 13 bases between. This CDR3 spans 15 amino acids. The germline CDR1 and CDR2 sequences are PRHDT and FYEKMQ (reference sequence). For the CDR3, the DNA is TGTGCCAGCAGCTTAGGTAAAGTGCGAGGGAACATTCAGTACTTC. Translation: CASSLGKVRGNIQYF.

This clonotype was seen a few times. The chain uses TRBV12-3 or TRBV12-4 and TRBJ1-2, with D uncertain. The CDR3 has 16 residues. V dropped 2 bases and J dropped 4 bases, with 17 bases sitting between them. The CDR3 is CASSLQGLVSGYGYTF. CDR3 DNA sequence: TGTGCCAGCAGTTTACAAGGTCTGGTCAGCGGCTATGGCTACACCTTC.

This clonotype occurred a few times. The CDR3 coding sequence is TGCAGCGCTGGGGACGGAGGTAATTCACCCCTCCACTTT. Its translation is CSAGDGGNSPLHF. The chain carries TRBV29-1 and TRBJ1-6; D is perhaps TRBD1 (5 bases). Germline-derived CDR1 and CDR2 are SQVTM and ANQGSEA. CDR3 length: 13 residues. The ends were cut back, 7 bases at V and 6 bases at J, with 13 bases in the middle.

This clonotype was picked up many times. The V gene is TRBV7-2, the J gene TRBJ1-1; 7 bases fit TRBD1. CDR3 length: 15 residues. V dropped 1 base and J dropped 1; count of bases not matched to a gene: 3. Germline V gene data show CDR1 as SGHTA and CDR2 as FQGNSA. DNA for the CDR3: TGTGCCAGCAGCTTAGTTGGGACAGAGAACACTGAAGCTTTCTTT. Translating it yields CASSLVGTENTEAFF.

The table lists this clonotype with a few counts. The chain carries TRBV20-1 and TRBJ2-1; D remains unclear. This CDR3 has 14 residues. Trimming cost V 0 bases and J 6 bases, with 12 bases left between them. Germline V lookup: CDR1 DFQATT, CDR2 SNEGSKA (reference sequence). CDR3 nucleotides: TGCAGTGCTAGAGATCTCGGCTGGGGCAATGAGCAGTTCTTC. It encodes CSARDLGWGNEQFF.

In this sample, this clonotype turned up many times. At one end, the junction sequence differs from germline, possibly due to a read error. This rearrangement joins TRBV5-1 to TRBJ2-2; D tentatively reads TRBD1 or TRBD2 (5 bases each). The germline gives CDR1 SGHRS, CDR2 YFSETQ. The CDR3 runs to 14 residues. CDR3 sequence (DNA): TGTGCCAGCAGTTTGGGACCTAACACCGGGGAGCTGTTTTTT. It yields the protein CASSLGPNTGELFF.

This clonotype has just a few counts. This chain uses TRBV3-1 with TRBJ1-6; D may be TRBD1 (5 bases). The CDR3 runs to 13 residues. Germline V gives CDR1 LGHDT, CDR2 YNNKEL (reference sequence). Trimming pared 7 bases from V and 9 bases from J, leaving 13 bases between. CDR3 DNA sequence: TGTGCCAGCACCCGGCAGGGAGGTTCACCCCTCCACTTT. It translates to CASTRQGGSPLHF.

The V and J genes are TRBV6-5 and TRBJ2-6, with a weak D call TRBD1 (5 bases). Trimming cost V 1 base and J 4 bases, with 11 bases left between them. CDR3 size: 16 residues. Germline values: CDR1 MNHEY, CDR2 SVGAGI. CDR3 region: CASSYFGRAGANVLTF. CDR3 nucleotide sequence: TGTGCCAGCAGTTACTTTGGCAGGGCCGGGGCCAACGTCCTGACTTTC.

This clonotype was detected only once. CDR3 coding DNA: TGTGCCAGCAGCGTGGGACATGGGAACTCTGGGGCCAACGTCCTGACTTTC. Encoded protein: CASSVGHGNSGANVLTF. The chain carries TRBV9 and TRBJ2-6, with a possible D match to TRBD1 (6 bases). The CDR3 length is 17 residues. Deletions cut 2 bases from V and 0 bases from J, with 12 bases between. Germline V gene lookup returns CDR1 SGDLS and CDR2 YYNGEE.

The gene calls are TRBV12-3 or TRBV12-4 and TRBJ2-5; 12 bases are a match to TRBD2. The CDR3 length is 16 residues. V was pared by 5 bases and J by 5 bases, with 9 bases of the junction left unmatched. CDR3 sequence: CASSRGLAGLLETQYF. The CDR3, as DNA: TGTGCCAGCAGTCGAGGACTAGCGGGGCTGCTGGAGACCCAGTACTTC.

This chain joins TRBV9 and TRBJ1-5; D may be TRBD1 (5 bases). The CDR3 has 14 residues. Germline V lookup: CDR1 SGDLS, CDR2 YYNGEE. With 0 bases removed from V and 4 bases from J, the gap between germline ends came to 8 bases. In nucleotides, the CDR3 is TGTGCCAGCAGCGTAGACGGGGGTAATCAGCCCCAGCATTTT. Translation gives CASSVDGGNQPQHF.

The table lists this clonotype with a few counts. The chain links TRBV2 to TRBJ2-3, with a weak D call TRBD2 (6 bases). This CDR3 is built from 14 residues. Germline loops: CDR1 SNHLY, CDR2 FYNNEI. Trimming stripped 8 bases from V and 1 base from J, with 13 bases between. The CDR3 bases are TGTGCCAGCCCCGGGGCTAGCGGCACAGATACGCAGTATTTT. Residues: CASPGASGTDTQYF.

The chain recombines TRBV7-3 with TRBJ2-7; 7 nucleotides agree with TRBD2. CDR3 length: 15 residues. Germline trimming cut 3 bases from V and 5 bases from J; bases unmatched to any gene: 10. Germline V CDR1 and CDR2: SGHTA, FQGTGA. Here the CDR3 reads CASSFEGGRIHEQYF. CDR3 nucleotide sequence: TGTGCCAGCAGCTTTGAGGGCGGGAGAATCCACGAGCAGTACTTC.

This chain uses TRBV7-2 with TRBJ2-4, with TRBD1 matching 8 bases. This CDR3 comprises 13 residues. CDR1 and CDR2 (germline): SGHTA, FQGNSA. V lost 6 bases and J lost 9; bases outside the gene matches: 7. The CDR3 DNA follows: TGTGCCAGCAGTTCGGACAGGGTAGCCATTCAGTACTTC. It codes for CASSSDRVAIQYF.

A few counts support this clonotype. V is TRBV3-1 and J is TRBJ1-6; D is uncertain. The CDR3 runs 14 residues. V lost 6 bases to trimming and J lost 7 bases, with 13 bases between them. Germline V gene data show CDR1 as LGHDT and CDR2 as YNNKEL (reference sequence). The CDR3 sequence: CASRYDRGNSPLHF. The CDR3 DNA reads TGTGCCAGCAGATACGACCGTGGGAATTCACCCCTCCACTTT.

Comments on this clonotype: At one end the junction does not follow the germline gene, possibly because of a read error. The CDR3 loop is CSESSNFGYTF. In DNA form, the CDR3 reads TGCAGCGAAAGCTCAAACTTTGGCTACACCTTC. The genes are TRBV29-1 and TRBJ1-2, with D unclear. The CDR3 spans 11 residues. Germline CDR1 SQVTM, CDR2 ANQGSEA.

This clonotype was seen at least ten times. V gene TRBV10-3 combines with J gene TRBJ1-4; no firm D call. V gave up 4 bases and J gave up 5 bases, with 14 bases separating them. CDR1 and CDR2 (germline): ENHRY, SYGVKD. The CDR3 has 15 residues. CDR3 residues: CAISGGPEENEKLFF. CDR3 in DNA: TGTGCCATCAGTGGTGGTCCGGAGGAGAATGAAAAACTGTTTTTT.